These T cell receptor beta chains were read from a single sample in a study of CD8+CD57+ T cells in acquired aplastic anemia. MiXCR, run by TCRdb on the reads, gives a single entry per CDR3 protein. The profile shows approximately 220,000 distinct CDR3 sequences, roughly 53% of them singletons. Source material: sorted CD4+, CD8+, or CD8+CD57+ T cells (not recorded which) from PBMCs. These receptors were collected from a human donor with aplastic anemia. The CDR3 runs from the conserved cysteine through the conserved F or W. D genes are given only for firm matches. Size is stated for part of the rows, as once, few or many counts, or as a class when the clone is expanded.

many,TRBV7-8,.,TRBJ2-2,TGTGCCAGCAGGATAGCTCCCGCCGCCGGGGAGCTGTTTTTT,CASRIAPAAGELFF
many,TRBV15,TRBD1,TRBJ1-5,TGTGCCACCAGTAATCTCCGGACAGGGTCCCGACTAAATCAGCCCCAGCATTTT,CATSNLRTGSRLNQPQHF
many,TRBV2,TRBD1,TRBJ2-7,TGTGCCAGCAGTGGAAGAGACAGGGAAATCGAGCAGTACTTC,CASSGRDREIEQYF
.,TRBV25-1,TRBD1,TRBJ2-1,TGTGCCAGCAGTACCGGGACAGGGTGGAATGAGCAGTTCTTC,CASSTGTGWNEQFF
many,TRBV12-3/TRBV12-4,TRBD2,TRBJ2-3,TGTGCCAGCAACGTTTGGGTTGGCGGGGGGGTAGATACGCAGTATTTT,CASNVWVGGGVDTQYF
.,TRBV7-2,.,TRBJ1-6,TGTGCCAGCAGCTTACCCGGGGGGGATTCACCCCTCCACTTT,CASSLPGGDSPLHF
few,TRBV29-1,TRBD1,TRBJ2-7,TGCAGCGTCGAACAGGGGGCTCGCTACGAGCAGTACTTC,CSVEQGARYEQYF
many,TRBV5-6,.,TRBJ2-1,TGTGCCAGCAGCTTGGGTAGCTGGGCCAATGAGCAGTTCTTC,CASSLGSWANEQFF
.,TRBV6-6,.,TRBJ1-5,TGTGCCAGCAGTTCCAGGTATAGCAATCAGCCCCAGCATTTT,CASSSRYSNQPQHF
many,TRBV10-3,TRBD1,TRBJ2-7,TGTGCCATCAGTGACCCACGGGACAGCCGTCCCTACGAGCAGTACTTC,CAISDPRDSRPYEQYF
few,TRBV7-9,.,TRBJ1-5,TGTGCCAGCAGCTTCCGACAGACCAATCAGCCCCAGCATTTT,CASSFRQTNQPQHF
.,TRBV12-3/TRBV12-4,TRBD1,TRBJ1-1,TGTGCCAGCAGCTTGACAGGGAGGGACACTGAAGCTTTCTTT,CASSLTGRDTEAFF
.,TRBV3-1,TRBD1,TRBJ2-7,TGTGCCAGCAGCCGAGGACAGGGGGCCCACGAGCAGTACTTC,CASSRGQGAHEQYF
many,TRBV11-3,.,TRBJ2-7,TGTGCCAGCAGCTTACACCTCCCAAAGGGCTACGAGCAGTACTTC,CASSLHLPKGYEQYF
.,TRBV5-1,.,TRBJ1-3,TGTGCCAGCAGCCAAGATGGGACGGGCACCATATATTTT,CASSQDGTGTIYF
.,TRBV7-2,.,TRBJ2-7,TGTGCCAGCAGCCGTACACCGACGGGCTACGAGCAGTACTTC,CASSRTPTGYEQYF
.,TRBV29-1,.,TRBJ2-5,TGCAGCGTTGGCAGGCAAACCCCTCAAGAGACCCAGTACTTC,CSVGRQTPQETQYF
.,TRBV5-1,TRBD1,TRBJ1-1,TGCGCCAGCAGCTGGACAGGGGCTGAAGCTTTCTTT,CASSWTGAEAFF
.,TRBV10-3,.,TRBJ2-2,TGTGCCATCAGTGGGGAAGTTCTAGGGAGGTCTGGAAACACCGGGGAGCTGTTTTTT,CAISGEVLGRSGNTGELFF
few,TRBV11-2,TRBD2,TRBJ2-1,TGTGCCAGCAGCCCAAGCGGGGGGGCCGGGAATGAGCAGTTCTTC,CASSPSGGAGNEQFF
.,TRBV30,.,TRBJ1-5,TGTGCCTGGACGAAAAACAATCAGCCCCAGCATTTT,CAWTKNNQPQHF
many,TRBV7-3,TRBD2,TRBJ2-5,TGTGCCAGCAGTGCCCCGCTAGCGGGGGTCAAAGAGACCCAGTACTTC,CASSAPLAGVKETQYF
.,TRBV30,.,TRBJ2-7,TGTGCCTGGAGTGGGTCCTACGAGCAGTACTTC,CAWSGSYEQYF
many,TRBV5-1,.,TRBJ2-3,TGCGCCAGCACCGATGGGGCGACTAGCACAGATACGCAGTATTTT,CASTDGATSTDTQYF
.,TRBV20-1,.,TRBJ2-1,TGCAGTGCTAGCGGCCACAATGAGCAGTTCTTC,CSASGHNEQFF
many,TRBV25-1,.,TRBJ1-1,TGTGCCAGCAGTGACCCCAGGGAGATGAACACTGAAGCTTTCTTT,CASSDPREMNTEAFF
.,TRBV5-1,.,TRBJ1-2,TGCGCCAGCAGCTTGCTGGGTGGACCCTATGGCTACACCTTC,CASSLLGGPYGYTF
many,TRBV4-1,.,TRBJ2-6,TGCGCCAGCAGCCGCGGGGGCCTGGTCTCTGGGGCCAACGTCCTGACTTTC,CASSRGGLVSGANVLTF
once,TRBV24-1,.,TRBJ2-3,TGTGCCACCAGCTTTGGGACGGCTGCAGATACGCAGTATTTT,CATSFGTAADTQYF
.,TRBV10-3,TRBD1,TRBJ2-5,TGTGCCATCAGTGAGTCGGGACAGACGCAAGAGACCCAGTACTTC,CAISESGQTQETQYF
once,TRBV29-1,TRBD1,TRBJ1-2,TGCGGCGTTGAACGGCAGGGGGCTAGCTATGGCTACACCTTC,CGVERQGASYGYTF
.,TRBV7-2,TRBD1,TRBJ2-5,TGTGCCAGCAGCCCCGGGACAGGGAAAACCCAGTACTTC,CASSPGTGKTQYF
once,TRBV19,.,TRBJ1-2,TGTGCCAGTAGTATTCCCGGACAGTACGCTAACTATGGCTACACCTTC,CASSIPGQYANYGYTF
.,TRBV7-9,TRBD2,TRBJ2-7,TGTGCCAGCAGCTTCCCAGCGGGGGGCCTCGACGAGCAGTACTTC,CASSFPAGGLDEQYF
many,TRBV25-1,TRBD1,TRBJ1-4,TGTGCCAGCACCGCCCACCGGGACAGGCCCCCCGGTGAAAAACTGTTTTTT,CASTAHRDRPPGEKLFF
many,TRBV6-4,.,TRBJ2-3,TGTGCCAGCAGTGACTCGGACAGCCGCACAGATACGCAGTATTTT,CASSDSDSRTDTQYF
.,TRBV19,.,TRBJ1-2,TGTGCCAGTAGTATGGTCCCCTCCGCGGGCCCCTATGGCTACACCTTC,CASSMVPSAGPYGYTF
.,TRBV4-1,.,TRBJ1-3,TGCGCCAGCAGCTACTCAGGCGGCAACTCTGGAAACACCATATATTTT,CASSYSGGNSGNTIYF
.,TRBV10-3,TRBD1,TRBJ1-5,TGTGCCATCAGTGAAGCGGCCAGGACAGGCCGCCACGAGCATTTT,CAISEAARTGRHEHF
many,TRBV12-3/TRBV12-4,TRBD1,TRBJ1-2,TGTGCCAGCAGTTTAAACAGGGGGTACTATGGCTGCACCTTC,CASSLNRGYYGCTF
.,TRBV15,.,TRBJ2-5,TGTGCCACCAGCAGCAGGTCTAGGAACCAAGAGACCCAGTACTTC,CATSSRSRNQETQYF
.,TRBV20-1,.,TRBJ1-5,TGCAGTGCGGGGCTAGCGGGGGTGTATAGCAATCAGCCCCAGCATTTT,CSAGLAGVYSNQPQHF